Below, 29 T cell receptor beta chains from the same sample are listed, as sequenced in a study of vaccination effects on CD4 cells after COVID-19. Their target antigens are unknown. Here immunoSEQ multiplex PCR was the method, and the copy in TCRdb shows in-frame clones only, minus some. The data contain about 70,000 clones, more than 70% of them singletons. Subsequent to approximately 11 days of culture, CD4+ T cells were isolated. Material: CD4+ T cells from PBMCs cultured without peptide, obtained before COVID-19 vaccination. These TCRs come from a human donor who received a COVID-19 vaccine.

The rearrangement links TRBV7-2 to TRBJ1-5; 9 bases fit TRBD1. The germline V gene encodes CDR1 SGHTA and CDR2 FQGNSA. The CDR3 is made up of 15 amino acids. After removal of 4 bases from V and 7 bases from J, the junction contained 8 bases not matched to a gene. CDR3 nucleotide sequence: TGTGCCAGCAGCTCCGGGACAGGGTTAGAGCAGCCCCAGCATTTT. This gives the protein CASSSGTGLEQPQHF.

This chain joins TRBV7-3 and TRBJ2-3; 8 bases map to TRBD2. This CDR3 contains 15 residues. Trimming cost V 5 bases and J 5 bases; bases outside gene matches: 9. The germline V gene encodes CDR1 SGHTA and CDR2 FQGTGA. CDR3 residues: CASSPTRGGGDTQYF. CDR3 DNA sequence: TGTGCCAGCAGCCCGACACGGGGGGGCGGAGATACGCAGTATTTT.

The chain couples TRBV12-3 or TRBV12-4 to TRBJ1-5, with D possibly matching TRBD1 (6 bases). V lost 5 bases, J lost 2 bases, and 7 bases lay in between. The CDR3 contains 13 residues. Here the CDR3 DNA reads TGTGCCAGCAGTCCAGGGGGCAATCAGCCCCAGCATTTT. Protein: CASSPGGNQPQHF.

The rearrangement links TRBV7-9 to TRBJ2-4; D uncertain. The V and J ends lost 5 bases and 0 bases respectively, with 14 bases between them. The germline CDR1 and CDR2 sequences are SEHNR and FQNEAQ (reference sequence). The CDR3 runs 16 residues. The CDR3 protein is CASSPSALLAKNIQYF. The DNA for the CDR3 is TGTGCCAGCAGCCCGAGTGCTTTGCTAGCCAAAAACATTCAGTACTTC.

V gene TRBV5-1 combines with J gene TRBJ2-3; possible D gene TRBD2, 7 bases. Germline V gives CDR1 SGHRS, CDR2 YFSETQ. The germline V and J ends were trimmed by 4 bases and 1 base, with 22 bases remaining between them. The CDR3 is 18 residues long. DNA for the CDR3: TGCGCCAGCAGCGTAATTACTAGCGAGGGGGTTCGCACAGATACGCAGTATTTT. Amino acids: CASSVITSEGVRTDTQYF.

The chain joins TRBV4-3 to TRBJ1-2; D remains unclear. CDR1 is LGHNA, CDR2 YSLEER, per germline. Deletions cut 0 bases from V and 4 bases from J, with 6 bases between. CDR3 length: 13 amino acids. CDR3 region: CASSQELLYGYTF. The CDR3 DNA is TGCGCCAGCAGCCAAGAGCTCCTCTATGGCTACACCTTC.

J is TRBJ2-2 and V is TRBV12-5, with a weak D call TRBD1 (5 bases). With 6 bases removed from V and 5 bases from J, the gap between germline ends came to 16 bases. The CDR3 has 15 residues. Germline-derived CDR1 and CDR2 are LGHNT and FRNRAP. The CDR3 spells CASGPGQGITGELFF. The CDR3 DNA sequence: TGTGCTAGTGGCCCCGGCCAGGGTATAACCGGGGAGCTGTTTTTT.

A remark on this clone: The identical CDR3 is also encoded by other nucleotide sequences in the sample. V gene TRBV19 combines with J gene TRBJ1-5; weak D call: TRBD1 (5 bases). Germline CDR1 LNHDA, CDR2 SQIVND (reference sequence). This CDR3 region has 14 residues. The germline V and J ends were trimmed by 3 bases and 6 bases, with 12 bases remaining between them. The CDR3 DNA reads as TGTGCCAGTAGTATCCAAGGGGCTGGTCAGCCCCAGCATTTT. This encodes CASSIQGAGQPQHF.

This clone was counted a single time. This chain joins TRBV10-2 and TRBJ2-7; 10 nucleotides line up with TRBD2. The ends lost 8 bases at V and 4 bases at J; junction bases unmatched: 11. CDR1 and CDR2 from the germline V gene are WSHSY and SAAADI. This CDR3 contains 15 residues. This CDR3 reads CASGQASGGPYEQYV. The CDR3 nucleotides read TGCGCCAGCGGACAGGCTAGCGGGGGCCCATACGAGCAGTACGTC.

The V call is TRBV12-3 or TRBV12-4, the J call TRBJ2-2; D gene unclear. The CDR3 is 11 residues long. Deletions cut 6 bases from V and 6 bases from J, with 5 bases between. CDR3 protein: CASSRPGELFF. For the CDR3, the DNA is TGTGCCAGCAGCCGACCCGGGGAGCTGTTTTTT.

V usage is TRBV5-4 and J usage is TRBJ1-2; D not certain. The CDR3 has 13 residues. Trimming removed 1 base from V and 8 bases from J, with 12 bases in between. The V gene's germline CDR1 is SGHNT and CDR2 YYREEE (reference sequence). CDR3 in amino acids: CASSLKGLTGYTF. DNA for the CDR3: TGTGCCAGCAGCTTGAAGGGTCTTACGGGCTACACCTTC.

The V and J genes are TRBV15 and TRBJ1-3; D is uncertain. Between the trimmed V and J ends, which lost 0 bases and 4 bases, there was a span of 13 bases. CDR1 and CDR2 from the germline V gene are LNHNV and YYDKDF (reference sequence). This CDR3 region has 16 residues. CDR3 sequence: CATSRDVGLLGNTIYF. For the CDR3, the DNA is TGTGCCACCAGCAGAGATGTAGGACTACTCGGAAACACCATATATTTT.

This clone has just a few counts. This chain links TRBV4-1 with TRBJ2-1; D uncertain. Trimming removed 4 bases from V and 4 bases from J, with 8 bases in between. Germline V gene lookup returns CDR1 MGHRA and CDR2 YSYEKL. The CDR3 extends over 13 amino acids. The CDR3 DNA is TGCGCCAGCAGCCCCGACCCTTACAATGAGCAGTTCTTC. It is translated as CASSPDPYNEQFF.

Regarding this clone: Other nucleotide sequences in the sample specify the same CDR3. This sequence joins TRBV7-2 and TRBJ2-5; D unresolved. The ends were cut back, 3 bases at V and 13 bases at J, with 12 bases in the middle. Germline loops: CDR1 SGHTA, CDR2 FQGNSA. This CDR3 has 11 residues. CDR3 DNA: TGTGCCAGCAGCTTTAGAGCCCGGAGGTACTTC. It translates to CASSFRARRYF. Combining the CDR3 with reference TRBV7-2 and TRBJ2-5 gives the whole variable domain GAGVSQSPSNKVTEKGKDVELRCDPISGHTALYWYRQSLGQGLEFLIYFQGNSAPDKSGLPSDRFSAERTGGSVSTLTIQRTQQEDSAVYLCASSFRARRYFGPGTRLLVL.

This clone was seen once. V usage is TRBV5-6 and J usage is TRBJ2-3, with 9 bases aligning to TRBD1. CDR1 is SGHDT, CDR2 YYEEEE, per germline. The CDR3 covers 14 residues. Losses at the gene ends were 6 bases for V and 3 bases for J; bases not matched to a gene: 5. The CDR3 nucleotides read TGTGCCAGCACCCGGACAGGGGTAACAGATACGCAGTATTTT. This gives the protein CASTRTGVTDTQYF.

The rearrangement uses TRBV6-1 and TRBJ2-3; 7 bases agree with TRBD2. Unmatched junction bases numbered 11, after V lost 4 bases and J lost 1 base. From germline, CDR1 is MNHNS and CDR2 SASEGT. The CDR3 covers 17 residues. The CDR3 region is CASSGPRLASRTDTQYF. The CDR3 region has the DNA TGTGCCAGCAGTGGCCCCAGACTAGCCAGCCGCACAGATACGCAGTATTTT.

The chain carries TRBV30 and TRBJ2-5, with D possibly matching TRBD2 (5 bases). Germline V gene data show CDR1 as GTSNPN and CDR2 as SVGIG (reference sequence). V lost 0 bases to trimming and J lost 2 bases, with 7 bases between them. The CDR3 has 13 amino acids. CDR3 nucleotides: TGTGCCTGGAGTGTTTCGGGGCAAGAGACCCAGTACTTC. It specifies CAWSVSGQETQYF.

This clone occurred once. The V and J genes are TRBV25-1 and TRBJ2-6, with D perhaps being TRBD1 or TRBD2 (5 bases each). The CDR3 length is 16 residues. Germline V CDR1 and CDR2: MGHDK, SYGVNS. V was pared by 0 bases and J by 2 bases, with 8 bases between. Here the CDR3 reads CASSEYEGTGANVLTF. In DNA, the CDR3 is TGTGCCAGCAGTGAATACGAGGGGACTGGGGCCAACGTCCTGACTTTC.

V and J are TRBV19 and TRBJ1-2; TRBD1 matches at 9 bases. Losses at the gene ends were 5 bases for V and 8 bases for J; bases not matched to a gene: 9. Germline loops: CDR1 LNHDA, CDR2 SQIVND (reference sequence). There are 14 residues in the CDR3. The CDR3 DNA follows: TGTGCCAGTAGTGGGGGACAGGGTAGCTTCGGCTACACCTTC. It is translated as CASSGGQGSFGYTF.

The rearrangement joins TRBV27 to TRBJ2-1; a weak D match, TRBD1 (6 bases). This CDR3 region has 14 residues. From germline, CDR1 is MNHEY and CDR2 SMNVEV (reference sequence). V lost 1 base, J lost 5 bases, and 9 bases lay in between. The CDR3: CASSLLGANNEQFF. The DNA of the CDR3 is TGTGCCAGCAGTTTATTGGGGGCCAACAATGAGCAGTTCTTC.

This chain links TRBV11-2 with TRBJ2-5, with 8 bases identical to TRBD2. Germline V gene sequence: CDR1 SGHAT, CDR2 FQNNGV. The trim removed 2 bases at V and 1 base at J, leaving 6 bases unmatched. This CDR3 is 16 amino acids long. The CDR3 DNA reads as TGTGCCAGCAGCTTATCTCTAGCGGGCGCCCAAGAGACCCAGTACTTC. Translating gives CASSLSLAGAQETQYF.

The rearrangement joins TRBV18 to TRBJ2-5; D remains unclear. Germline CDR1 KGHSH, CDR2 LQKENI. V was pared by 1 base and J by 1 base, with 7 bases between. CDR3 length: 14 amino acids. CDR3 coding DNA: TGTGCCAGCTCACCACAACGGTCCCAAGAGACCCAGTACTTC. Amino acids: CASSPQRSQETQYF.

V gene TRBV28 combines with J gene TRBJ1-1; D gene uncertain. The ends were cut back, 6 bases at V and 9 bases at J, with 14 bases in the middle. The germline V gene has CDR1 MDHEN and CDR2 SYDVKM. CDR3 size: 12 residues. The CDR3 DNA sequence: TGTGCCAGCAGCTCCGCCCGACTACAAGCTTTCTTT. The encoded protein is CASSSARLQAFF.

The J gene is TRBJ1-3, the V gene TRBV19; D is uncertain. Germline CDR1 and CDR2: LNHDA and SQIVND (reference sequence). The CDR3 runs to 12 residues. Trimming pared 10 bases from V and 1 base from J, leaving 8 bases between. CDR3 DNA: TGTGCCACCGGGAGTTCTGGAAACACCATATATTTT. Encoded protein: CATGSSGNTIYF.

The chain couples TRBV5-4 to TRBJ1-4, with D maybe TRBD1 (6 bases). The V end lost 4 bases, the J end lost 3 bases, and 10 bases lay between the germline ends. The CDR3 runs 14 residues. CDR1 is SGHNT and CDR2 is YYREEE in the germline V gene (reference sequence). The CDR3 loop is CASSLQGSNEKLFF. CDR3 DNA: TGTGCCAGCAGCCTACAGGGATCTAATGAAAAACTGTTTTTT.

This chain joins TRBV6-1 and TRBJ2-3, with 10 positions matching TRBD1. With V trimmed by 1 base and J by 8 bases, 0 bases remained unmatched. Germline V gene data show CDR1 as MNHNS and CDR2 as SASEGT. The CDR3 is 13 residues long. DNA of the CDR3: TGTGCCAGCAGTGAAGGGACAGGGGGTACGCAGTATTTT. The encoded protein is CASSEGTGGTQYF.

The chain has TRBV6-6 and TRBJ1-5; D gene ambiguous. CDR1 and CDR2 from the germline V gene are MNHNY and SVGAGI (reference sequence). V was clipped by 3 bases and J by 4 bases, with 10 bases between them. This CDR3 is 14 amino acids long. CDR3: CASSYRAENQPQHF. For the CDR3, the DNA is TGTGCCAGCAGTTATAGGGCAGAAAATCAGCCCCAGCATTTT.

The chain links TRBV28 to TRBJ1-4; 10 bases align to TRBD1. V lost 4 bases and J lost 7; bases outside the gene matches: 3. Germline CDR1 MDHEN, CDR2 SYDVKM. This CDR3 is 14 amino acids long. The CDR3 here is CASSSTGGTEKLFF. The CDR3, as DNA: TGTGCCAGCAGTTCGACAGGGGGCACTGAAAAACTGTTTTTT.

The J gene is TRBJ1-3, the V gene TRBV12-5; unclear D gene. The length of the CDR3 is 14 residues. Germline CDR1 reads LGHNT; CDR2 reads FRNRAP. Deletions cut 7 bases from V and 0 bases from J, with 10 bases between. The DNA for the CDR3 is TGTGCTAGTGCCTTGGATTTCTCTGGAAACACCATATATTTT. Translation gives CASALDFSGNTIYF.